These T cell receptor beta chains were read from a single sample in a study of shared clonotypes between healthy human individuals. Sequencing used immunoSEQ multiplex PCR; TCRdb keeps in-frame clones, though not all of them. There are under 600,000 clones in the sample; around three quarters occur only once, and 9.5% to 15% lies in the top ten. The sequenced sample was PBMCs. Receptors originate from a woman aged 35 to 49 in good health. Some clones in this sample may be carry-over from other donors' samples. The CDR3 runs from the conserved cysteine through the conserved F or W. The D gene is left open where the match is weak. The size of a clone is reported for some rows only, either as once, few or many, or as a class for expanded clones.

DNA	CDR3	D	V	J	size
TGTGCCAGCAGCCCGGGACTAGCGGTGACAGATACGCAGTATTTT	CASSPGLAVTDTQYF	TRBD2	TRBV7-2	TRBJ2-3	once
TGTGCCAGCAGCTTTTGGTGGGAGGTAGCAGATACGCAGTATTTT	CASSFWWEVADTQYF	.	TRBV13	TRBJ2-3	.
TGTGCCTGGAGCTCGACGGTTCCCACCTTC	CAWSSTVPTF	.	TRBV30	TRBJ1-2	.
TGTGCCAGCAGTTCCCCGGGAGGGCAAGAGACCCAGTACTTC	CASSSPGGQETQYF	TRBD2	TRBV28	TRBJ2-5	.
TGCGCCAGCAGTTTCCTTGCAACTAATGAAAAACTGTTTTTT	CASSFLATNEKLFF	.	TRBV5-1	TRBJ1-4	.
TGTGCCAGCAGTTTATTGCAGCGGGAGAAGGAGACCCAGTACTTC	CASSLLQREKETQYF	TRBD2	TRBV28	TRBJ2-5	many
TGTGCCAGCTCGGCACAGATCAACACCGGGGAGCTGTTTTTT	CASSAQINTGELFF	.	TRBV19	TRBJ2-2	.
TGTGCCAGCAGTTTTAGTAGCGAAGGGCTGCTCGAGCAGTACTTC	CASSFSSEGLLEQYF	.	TRBV28	TRBJ2-7	.
TGTGCCTGGATGTGGGAGGGCCGGTCTGAGCAGTTCTTC	CAWMWEGRSEQFF	TRBD2	TRBV30	TRBJ2-1	.
TGTGCCAGCAGTTTTATGAATCGGCGGGCCTTAAGAGAGACCCAGTACTTC	CASSFMNRRALRETQYF	.	TRBV28	TRBJ2-5	.
TGTGCCACCAGCAGAGGCCCGAGCAGTAACACTGAAGCTTTCTTT	CATSRGPSSNTEAFF	.	TRBV15	TRBJ1-1	.
TGTGCCGGGGGCGGGACCCAAGAGACCCAGTACTTC	CAGGGTQETQYF	.	TRBV30	TRBJ2-5	few
TGCAGCGTTGTGGGGACTAGCGGGGATCGGTCAGATACGCAGTATTTT	CSVVGTSGDRSDTQYF	TRBD2	TRBV29-1	TRBJ2-3	.